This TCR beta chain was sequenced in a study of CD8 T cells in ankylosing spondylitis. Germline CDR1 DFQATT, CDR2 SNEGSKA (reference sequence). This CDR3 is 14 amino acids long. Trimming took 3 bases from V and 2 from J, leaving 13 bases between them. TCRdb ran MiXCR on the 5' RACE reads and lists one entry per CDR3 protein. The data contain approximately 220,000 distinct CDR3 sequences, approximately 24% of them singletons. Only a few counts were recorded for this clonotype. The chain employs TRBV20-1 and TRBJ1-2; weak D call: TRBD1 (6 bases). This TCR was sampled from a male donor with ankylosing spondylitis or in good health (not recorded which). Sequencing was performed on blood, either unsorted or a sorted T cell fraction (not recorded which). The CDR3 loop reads CSASFQGTNYGYTF. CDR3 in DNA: TGCAGTGCTAGCTTCCAAGGGACAAACTATGGCTACACCTTC.